This is a list of T cell receptor beta chains from one sample in a study of blood T cell repertoires in COVID-19. The method was immunoSEQ multiplex PCR; TCRdb's version includes in-frame clones alone and lacks a portion of them. Of about 250,000 clones listed, around nine tenths were seen once; the top ten hold roughly 0.89%. The sample consisted of peripheral blood. The source is a man aged 25 to 45 with COVID-19, enrolled during active disease. Each CDR3 is given with its conserved first and last residue. Fields, in order: V gene, J gene, CDR3 protein.

TRBV3-1/TRBV3-2	TRBJ1-5	CASRLGQGSQPQHF
TRBV28	TRBJ1-1	CASSLNNGRGTEAFF
TRBV19	TRBJ1-2	CASSTYGLGSDRGYGYTF
TRBV6-1	TRBJ2-1	CASSEAVASGGDEQFF
TRBV21-1	TRBJ2-1	CASSKARTNNEQFF
TRBV7-6	TRBJ2-3	CASSLGASGGASTDTQYF
TRBV7-6	TRBJ1-2	CASSPAGGGYGYTF
TRBV7-9	TRBJ2-5	CASSFLPTGQNRQETQYF
TRBV7-2	TRBJ1-1	CASSLTLRDTEAFF
TRBV9	TRBJ2-1	CASSIQGNEQFF
TRBV20-1	TRBJ2-3	CSASFESIPSTDTQYF
TRBV3-1/TRBV3-2	TRBJ2-3	CASSGGEGGTDTQYF
TRBV5-1	TRBJ1-3	CASSFTGGQLSGNTIYF
TRBV30	TRBJ1-1	CAWSAQDRALNTEAFF
TRBV11-2	TRBJ1-2	CASSKGTGKDFYGYTF
TRBV6-4	TRBJ2-2	CASRRGSTGELFF